This T cell receptor (beta chain) was identified during a study of OX40 agonist ivuxolimab in advanced cancers. Study-level background: From 23 to 79 years was the age range, with a mean of about 54 years, and approximately 80% were male.

Sequencing was performed with immunoSEQ multiplex PCR; in TCRdb, only in-frame clones are kept and a portion is missing. The table has tens of thousands of clones, around nine tenths seen once. Germline V lookup: CDR1 MDHEN, CDR2 SYDVKM. CDR3 length: 13 residues. After removal of 3 bases from V and 8 bases from J, the junction contained 5 bases not matched to a gene. This receptor was taken from an adult with an advanced solid tumor such as melanoma, head and neck, liver or kidney cancer. The source was CD4+ or CD8+ T cells sorted from blood, collected in a trial of the OX40 agonist ivuxolimab. This chain uses TRBV28 with TRBJ1-2; 8 positions match TRBD1. CDR3 loop: CASSFQGAQGYTF. CDR3 DNA sequence: TGTGCCAGCAGTTTTCAGGGGGCACAAGGCTACACCTTC.